The 7 T cell receptor beta chains presented below share a single source sample, sequenced in a study of CD8 T cells in Susac syndrome. The RNA input was about 0.5 to 1 ug, and it was reverse transcribed with random hexamers. TCRdb reanalysed the immunoSEQ multiplex PCR reads using MiXCR and keeps one entry per CDR3 protein. The table has roughly 150,000 distinct CDR3 sequences, about 93% seen once. The sequencing sample was made of CD4+ T cells from PBMCs. These receptors originate from a human donor in good health.

The V call is TRBV20-1, the J call TRBJ2-2, with D possibly TRBD2 on 5 matching bases. Trimming took 1 base from V and 6 from J, leaving 9 bases between them. The length of the CDR3 is 13 residues. Germline-derived CDR1 and CDR2 are DFQATT and SNEGSKA (reference sequence). CDR3 amino acids: CSARAPGAGELFF. For the CDR3, the DNA is TGCAGTGCTAGAGCGCCCGGGGCCGGGGAGCTGTTTTTT.

The gene calls are TRBV9 and TRBJ2-6; no definite D call. V was clipped by 3 bases and J by 0 bases, with 4 bases between them. Germline V gene sequence: CDR1 SGDLS, CDR2 YYNGEE. The CDR3 has 14 amino acids. The CDR3 nucleotides read TGTGCCAGCAGCGGGGGCTCTGGGGCCAACGTCCTGACTTTC. Residues: CASSGGSGANVLTF. Combining the CDR3 with reference TRBV9 and TRBJ2-6 gives the whole variable domain DSGVTQTPKHLITATGQRVTLRCSPRSGDLSVYWYQQSLDQGLQFLIQYYNGEERAKGNILERFSAQQFPDLHSELNLSSLELGDSALYFCASSGGSGANVLTFGAGSRLTVL.

The chain links TRBV6-1 to TRBJ2-1; 13 bases agree with TRBD2. V dropped 4 bases and J dropped 4; count of bases not matched to a gene: 10. The CDR3 is 18 residues long. CDR1 and CDR2 (germline): MNHNS, SASEGT. The CDR3 loop is CASSAGLAGTPGYNEQFF. CDR3 sequence (DNA): TGTGCCAGCAGTGCGGGACTAGCGGGGACCCCGGGGTACAATGAGCAGTTCTTC.

V gene TRBV2 combines with J gene TRBJ1-2; 12 nucleotides agree with TRBD1. CDR1 SNHLY and CDR2 FYNNEI come from the germline V gene. The V gene end was trimmed by 11 bases and the J gene end by 7 bases; junction bases not matched to a gene: 8. CDR3 length: 13 amino acids. In nucleotides, the CDR3 is TGTGCCGGGGGGGACAGGGGGCGCGGTGGCTACACCTTC. Its protein product is CAGGDRGRGGYTF.

The chain combines TRBV14 with TRBJ2-2; 7 nucleotides align to TRBD2. This CDR3 has 16 amino acids. With V trimmed by 0 bases and J by 4 bases, 5 bases remained unmatched. Per the germline V gene, CDR1 is SGHDN and CDR2 is FVKESK. The CDR3 sequence: CASSQELAAGTGELFF. The CDR3 DNA reads TGTGCCAGCAGCCAAGAGCTAGCGGCGGGCACCGGGGAGCTGTTTTTT.

This rearrangement joins TRBV7-9 to TRBJ1-2; a weak D match, TRBD1 (5 bases). The CDR3 runs to 13 residues. Germline CDR1 and CDR2: SEHNR and FQNEAQ (reference sequence). With 5 bases removed from V and 6 bases from J, the gap between germline ends came to 13 bases. The CDR3 bases are TGTGCCAGCAGCCCGACAGCCGGAAATGGCTACACCTTC. Its protein is CASSPTAGNGYTF.

The sample holds a few counts of this clonotype. The V call is TRBV3-1, the J call TRBJ2-1; TRBD2 agrees at 14 bases. Per the germline V gene, CDR1 is LGHDT and CDR2 is YNNKEL (reference sequence). CDR3 length: 15 amino acids. The V and J ends lost 6 bases and 9 bases, in that order; junction bases with no gene match: 7. The CDR3 sequence is CASRARLAGGLEQFF. In nucleotides, the CDR3 is TGTGCCAGCAGGGCCAGACTAGCGGGGGGGCTTGAGCAGTTCTTC.